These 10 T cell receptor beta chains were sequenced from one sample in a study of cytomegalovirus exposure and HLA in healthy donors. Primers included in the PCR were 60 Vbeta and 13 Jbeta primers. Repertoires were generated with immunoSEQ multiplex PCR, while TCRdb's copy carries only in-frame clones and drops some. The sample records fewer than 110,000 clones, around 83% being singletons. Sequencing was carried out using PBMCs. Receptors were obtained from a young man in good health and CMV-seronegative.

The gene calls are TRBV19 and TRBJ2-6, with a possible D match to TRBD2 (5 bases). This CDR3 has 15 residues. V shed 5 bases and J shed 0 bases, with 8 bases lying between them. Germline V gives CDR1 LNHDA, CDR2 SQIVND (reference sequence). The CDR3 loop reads CASSQRDSGANVLTF. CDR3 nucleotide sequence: TGTGCCAGTAGTCAACGGGACTCTGGGGCCAACGTCCTGACTTTC. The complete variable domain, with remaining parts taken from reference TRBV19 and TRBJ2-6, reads DGGITQSPKYLFRKEGQNVTLSCEQNLNHDAMYWYRQDPGQGLRLIYYSQIVNDFQKGDIAEGYSVSREKKESFPLTVTSAQKNPTAFYLCASSQRDSGANVLTFGAGSRLTVL.

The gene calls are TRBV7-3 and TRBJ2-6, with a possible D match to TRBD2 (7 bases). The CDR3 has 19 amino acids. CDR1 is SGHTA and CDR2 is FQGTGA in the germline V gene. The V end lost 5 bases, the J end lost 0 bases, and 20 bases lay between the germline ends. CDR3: CASSQAVRGGPSGANVLTF. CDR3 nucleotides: TGTGCCAGCAGCCAAGCGGTGAGGGGGGGCCCCTCTGGGGCCAACGTCCTGACTTTC.

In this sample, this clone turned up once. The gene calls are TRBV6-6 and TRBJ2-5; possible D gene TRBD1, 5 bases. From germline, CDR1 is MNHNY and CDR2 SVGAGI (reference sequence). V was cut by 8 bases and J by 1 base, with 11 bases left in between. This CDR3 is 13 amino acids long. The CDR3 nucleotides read TGTGCCAGCTATGGGCAGGGCCAAGAGACCCAGTACTTC. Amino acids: CASYGQGQETQYF.

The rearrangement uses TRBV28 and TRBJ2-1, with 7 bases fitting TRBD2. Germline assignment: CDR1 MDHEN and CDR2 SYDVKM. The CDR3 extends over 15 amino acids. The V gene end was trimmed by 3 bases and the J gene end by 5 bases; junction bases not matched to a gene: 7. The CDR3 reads CASSFRRLADNEQFF. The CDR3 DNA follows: TGTGCCAGCAGTTTCAGAAGGCTAGCGGACAATGAGCAGTTCTTC.

The CDR3 bases are TGCGCCAGCAGCTTGGGAGGGACAGCCCTGGGCAGTGAGCAGTTCTTC. Protein: CASSLGGTALGSEQFF. This chain links TRBV5-1 with TRBJ2-1; 7 bases map to TRBD1. Germline trimming cut 0 bases from V and 9 bases from J; bases unmatched to any gene: 12. Germline V CDR1 and CDR2: SGHRS, YFSETQ. The CDR3 has 16 amino acids.

The chain's CDR3 is CASSPTGTGAEKLFF. The DNA for the CDR3 is TGTGCCAGCAGTCCAACCGGGACAGGGGCTGAAAAACTGTTTTTT. The J gene is TRBJ1-4, the V gene TRBV6-5, with 10 bases that match TRBD1. The V and J ends lost 5 bases and 7 bases, in that order; junction bases with no gene match: 7. This CDR3 has 15 amino acids. Germline loops: CDR1 MNHEY, CDR2 SVGAGI.

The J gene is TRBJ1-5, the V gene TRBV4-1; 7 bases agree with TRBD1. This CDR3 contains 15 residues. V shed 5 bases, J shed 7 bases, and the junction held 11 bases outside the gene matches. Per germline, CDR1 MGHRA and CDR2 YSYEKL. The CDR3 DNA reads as TGCGCCAGCAGCAGCTATCAGGGGGATTGGCAGCCCCAGCATTTT. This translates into CASSSYQGDWQPQHF.

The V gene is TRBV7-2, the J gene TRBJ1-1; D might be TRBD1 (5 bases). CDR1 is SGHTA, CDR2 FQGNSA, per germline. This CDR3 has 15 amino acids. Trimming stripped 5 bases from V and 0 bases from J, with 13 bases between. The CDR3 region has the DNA TGTGCCAGCAGCAAAGCGACAGCCTTGAACACTGAAGCTTTCTTT. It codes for CASSKATALNTEAFF. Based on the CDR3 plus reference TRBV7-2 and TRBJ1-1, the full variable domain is GAGVSQSPSNKVTEKGKDVELRCDPISGHTALYWYRQSLGQGLEFLIYFQGNSAPDKSGLPSDRFSAERTGGSVSTLTIQRTQQEDSAVYLCASSKATALNTEAFFGQGTRLTVV.

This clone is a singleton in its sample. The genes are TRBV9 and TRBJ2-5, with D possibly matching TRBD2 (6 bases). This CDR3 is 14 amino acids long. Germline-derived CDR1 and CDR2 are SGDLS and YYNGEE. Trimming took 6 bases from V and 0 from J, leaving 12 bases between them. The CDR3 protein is CASNNGLNQETQYF. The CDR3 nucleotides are TGTGCCAGCAACAATGGACTAAACCAAGAGACCCAGTACTTC.

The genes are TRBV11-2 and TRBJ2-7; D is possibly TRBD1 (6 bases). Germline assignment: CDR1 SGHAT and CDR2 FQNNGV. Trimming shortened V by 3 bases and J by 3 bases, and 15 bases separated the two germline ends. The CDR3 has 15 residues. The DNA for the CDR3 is TGTGCCAGCAGCTTTTCACAGGGCCAGGGCTACGAGCAGTACTTC. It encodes CASSFSQGQGYEQYF.